The 19 T cell receptor beta chains below come from one sample, sequenced in a study of T cell changes during pregnancy in multiple sclerosis. Sequencing used immunoSEQ multiplex PCR; TCRdb keeps in-frame clones, though not all of them. The data contain more than 45,000 clones, approximately 92% of them singletons. The sample in question was CD4+ T cells from peripheral blood mononuclear cells, obtained in the second trimester of pregnancy. All receptors derive from a female donor in good health, enrolled as a control in a pregnancy study.

CDR3 amino acids: CASSLQGAATNEKLFF. In DNA form, the CDR3 reads TGTGCCAGCAGCTTGCAGGGGGCGGCAACTAATGAAAAACTGTTTTTT. The chain uses TRBV5-6 and TRBJ1-4; 8 bases match TRBD1. The CDR3 contains 16 residues. V trimming: 1 base; J trimming: 0 bases; junction bases outside the gene matches: 2. The germline CDR1 and CDR2 sequences are SGHDT and YYEEEE.

V usage is TRBV9 and J usage is TRBJ2-7, with 7 bases identical to TRBD1. The CDR3 totals 14 residues. Per germline, CDR1 SGDLS and CDR2 YYNGEE. V shed 2 bases and J 3 bases; nucleotides not matched to a gene: 5. CDR3 in DNA: TGTGCCAGCAGCGTCGGGGACAGTTACTACGAGCAGTACTTC. This gives the protein CASSVGDSYYEQYF.

This chain connects TRBV5-4 to TRBJ1-4; D not resolved. V lost 4 bases to trimming and J lost 6 bases, with 10 bases between them. There are 13 residues in the CDR3. Germline V gene data show CDR1 as SGHNT and CDR2 as YYREEE (reference sequence). CDR3 residues: CASSRGLDEKLFF. The CDR3 DNA reads TGTGCCAGCAGCCGAGGGTTGGATGAAAAACTGTTTTTT.

This clone showed up just once. The rearrangement links TRBV6-6 to TRBJ1-2; 7 nucleotides line up with TRBD1. This CDR3 is built from 14 residues. Germline-derived CDR1 and CDR2 are MNHNY and SVGAGI (reference sequence). J gave up 6 bases and V 0 bases, and 4 bases lay outside the gene matches. CDR3 residues: CASSYSGQSDGYTF. For the CDR3, the DNA is TGTGCCAGCAGTTACTCGGGACAGAGCGATGGCTACACCTTC.

This clone was counted once. The chain employs TRBV7-2 and TRBJ2-7, with TRBD2 matching 13 bases. The CDR3 has 14 amino acids. V dropped 4 bases and J dropped 5; count of bases not matched to a gene: 2. In germline, CDR1 is SGHTA, CDR2 FQGNSA. The CDR3 is CASSYGLAGDEQYF. The CDR3 nucleotides are TGTGCCAGCAGCTACGGACTAGCGGGAGACGAGCAGTACTTC.

This clone was observed once. The chain uses TRBV2 and TRBJ2-5; TRBD1 agrees at 12 bases. The trim removed 8 bases at V and 5 bases at J, leaving 6 bases unmatched. Germline V gives CDR1 SNHLY, CDR2 FYNNEI. CDR3 length equals 14 residues. The CDR3 spells CASGGTGGWETQYF. The CDR3 DNA reads TGTGCCAGCGGGGGGACAGGGGGCTGGGAGACCCAGTACTTC.

The V and J genes are TRBV5-1 and TRBJ2-1; D may be TRBD1 (5 bases). Per germline, CDR1 SGHRS and CDR2 YFSETQ. CDR3 length: 13 residues. Trimming removed 3 bases from V and 4 bases from J, with 8 bases in between. For the CDR3, the DNA is TGCGCCAGCAGCTGGCAGGGATACAATGAGCAGTTCTTC. Translating it yields CASSWQGYNEQFF.

The chain is built from TRBV4-1 and TRBJ2-2, with 12 bases fitting TRBD1. Germline V CDR1 and CDR2: MGHRA, YSYEKL. J gave up 5 bases and V 7 bases, and 5 bases lay outside the gene matches. The CDR3 covers 15 residues. The CDR3 DNA follows: TGCGCCAGCACCCCGGGACAGGGGGCAACCGGGGAGCTGTTTTTT. It encodes CASTPGQGATGELFF.

This clone appeared once. The chain carries TRBV7-2 and TRBJ2-1; D unclear. With 0 bases removed from V and 0 bases from J, the gap between germline ends came to 12 bases. CDR1 and CDR2 (germline): SGHTA, FQGNSA. The length of the CDR3 is 17 residues. The DNA of the CDR3 is TGTGCCAGCAGCTTAGCCTCCCTAACGAGCTCCTACAATGAGCAGTTCTTC. It encodes CASSLASLTSSYNEQFF.

The chain employs TRBV5-1 and TRBJ2-7; D unresolved. V gave up 0 bases and J gave up 3 bases, with 10 bases separating them. This CDR3 comprises 14 residues. The germline CDR1 and CDR2 sequences are SGHRS and YFSETQ. The CDR3 protein is CASSLAGHHYEQYF. The CDR3 DNA is TGCGCCAGCAGCTTGGCGGGTCATCACTACGAGCAGTACTTC. Filled out from reference TRBV5-1 and TRBJ2-7, the complete variable domain reads KAGVTQTPRYLIKTRGQQVTLSCSPISGHRSVSWYQQTPGQGLQFLFEYFSETQRNKGNFPGRFSGRQFSNSRSEMNVSTLELGDSALYLCASSLAGHHYEQYFGPGTRLTVT.

The chain is built from TRBV9 and TRBJ2-5; possibly TRBD2 for D (6 bases). Germline loops: CDR1 SGDLS, CDR2 YYNGEE. The CDR3 consists of 16 residues. Trimming stripped 3 bases from V and 3 bases from J, with 18 bases between. The chain's CDR3 is CASSGPHGGIKETQYF. CDR3 DNA sequence: TGTGCCAGCAGCGGACCACACGGGGGAATTAAAGAGACCCAGTACTTC. Combining the CDR3 with reference TRBV9 and TRBJ2-5 gives the whole variable domain DSGVTQTPKHLITATGQRVTLRCSPRSGDLSVYWYQQSLDQGLQFLIQYYNGEERAKGNILERFSAQQFPDLHSELNLSSLELGDSALYFCASSGPHGGIKETQYFGPGTRLLVL.

This clone came up once. This chain links TRBV5-1 with TRBJ2-1; possibly TRBD1 for D (6 bases). The CDR3 contains 15 residues. With 7 bases removed from V and 0 bases from J, the gap between germline ends came to 14 bases. Per the germline V gene, CDR1 is SGHRS and CDR2 is YFSETQ. The CDR3 protein is CASSGVTHSYNEQFF. CDR3 DNA sequence: TGCGCCAGCTCAGGGGTTACCCACTCCTACAATGAGCAGTTCTTC.

The V call is TRBV7-2, the J call TRBJ2-1, with D uncertain. The germline V gene encodes CDR1 SGHTA and CDR2 FQGNSA. There are 13 residues in the CDR3. The V gene lost 5 bases and the J gene lost 8 bases, with 13 bases spanning the gap. DNA of the CDR3: TGTGCCAGCAGCGGCCGTAATAGCTATGAGCAGTTCTTC. Residues: CASSGRNSYEQFF.

The J gene is TRBJ2-7, the V gene TRBV7-2, with TRBD2 matching 11 bases. The CDR3 is made up of 16 amino acids. The junction had 13 bases not matched to a gene; V was cut back by 3 bases and J by 9 bases. Per germline, CDR1 SGHTA and CDR2 FQGNSA. In DNA, the CDR3 is TGTGCCAGCAGCTTCACGACCGGGACTAGCGGAGTGGGGCAGTACTTC. Its translation: CASSFTTGTSGVGQYF.

The CDR3 sequence is CASSLAASGYEQYF. The CDR3 nucleotides read TGTGCCAGCAGCTTAGCCGCTAGTGGTTACGAGCAGTACTTC. V and J are TRBV11-2 and TRBJ2-7; D gene ambiguous. Per germline, CDR1 SGHAT and CDR2 FQNNGV. Trimming shortened V by 1 base and J by 4 bases, and 11 bases separated the two germline ends. The CDR3 totals 14 residues.

This clone turned up a few times. The rearrangement uses TRBV28 and TRBJ1-1; D unresolved. Trimming left V 7 bases short and J 6 bases short, with 9 bases between. This CDR3 contains 11 residues. Germline CDR1 is MDHEN and CDR2 is SYDVKM. The CDR3 here is CASKRRPEAFF. CDR3 sequence (DNA): TGTGCCAGCAAACGGCGGCCTGAAGCTTTCTTT.

The V gene is TRBV2, the J gene TRBJ1-2, with D possibly TRBD1 on 6 matching bases. This CDR3 is built from 13 residues. CDR1 and CDR2 (germline): SNHLY, FYNNEI. The V gene lost 9 bases and the J gene lost 6 bases, with 17 bases spanning the gap. In DNA form, the CDR3 reads TGTGCCAGTAGTCCTGAGGGGGGGAATGGCTACACCTTC. It yields the protein CASSPEGGNGYTF. The whole variable domain, remainder taken from reference TRBV2 and TRBJ1-2, is EPEVTQTPSHQVTQMGQEVILRCVPISNHLYFYWYRQILGQKVEFLVSFYNNEISEKSEIFDDQFSVERPDGSNFTLKIRSTKLEDSAMYFCASSPEGGNGYTFGSGTRLTVV.

The V gene is TRBV18, the J gene TRBJ1-1; maybe TRBD1 (5 bases). The V gene's germline CDR1 is KGHSH and CDR2 LQKENI. Trimming cost V 3 bases and J 7 bases, with 12 bases left between them. The CDR3 loop spans 13 amino acids. The CDR3 DNA is TGTGCCAGCTCACCTCAGGGCCCCAATGAAGCTTTCTTT. Protein product: CASSPQGPNEAFF.

The count of this clone is one. This chain links TRBV15 with TRBJ1-1; tentative D call: TRBD1 (6 bases). The V gene's germline CDR1 is LNHNV and CDR2 YYDKDF (reference sequence). The CDR3 runs to 15 residues. Trimming took 0 bases from V and 1 from J, leaving 9 bases between them. CDR3 coding DNA: TGTGCCACCAGCAGAGAGACAGGTTCGAACACTGAAGCTTTCTTT. Encoded protein: CATSRETGSNTEAFF.